This T cell receptor (beta chain) appears in the sequencing data of a study of blood T cell repertoires in COVID-19. The V and J ends lost 5 bases and 1 base, in that order; junction bases with no gene match: 7. The CDR3 loop spans 15 amino acids. CDR1 and CDR2 from the germline V gene are SGHTA and FQGNSA. Generated by immunoSEQ multiplex PCR, the TCRdb table keeps only in-frame clones and is missing some. This table has roughly 66,000 clones, over 80% appearing once. V is TRBV7-2 and J is TRBJ2-5, with 7 bases lining up with TRBD1. What was sequenced was peripheral blood. The receptor was derived from a human donor in a cohort sampled during active COVID-19. CDR3 residues: CASSQSTGPQETQYF. CDR3 bases: TGTGCCAGCAGCCAATCGACAGGGCCCCAAGAGACCCAGTACTTC.